This T cell receptor beta chain was captured in a study of T-cell memory formation after mild COVID-19. Study details: TCR clusters mostly belonged to single donors. Study results and caveats: A subset of responding clones appeared in pre-infection memory, suggesting cross-reactive memory joined.

This clonotype was seen at least ten times. Its antigen is not known. TCRdb used MiXCR to reprocess the 5' RACE reads, holding one entry per CDR3 protein. The sample holds 200,000 or so distinct CDR3 sequences, approximately 10% seen once. Germline CDR1 MNHNY, CDR2 SVGAGI (reference sequence). This CDR3 region has 16 residues. V gave up 8 bases and J gave up 1 base, with 15 bases separating them. The rearrangement links TRBV6-6 to TRBJ1-6, with a tentative D call TRBD1 (5 bases). Sequencing used PBMCs or a T cell subset sorted from them (not recorded which). The clonotype was recovered from a man younger than 35 who had mild COVID-19 (a few samples of this study predate the infection). Cell type and time point are not known. CDR3 nucleotide sequence: TGTGCCAGCTTCCTCAGGGAGGGGTCCTATAATTCACCCCTCCACTTT. Protein: CASFLREGSYNSPLHF.